This T cell receptor beta chain came from a study of T-cell reconstitution after alpha-beta-depleted transplantation in children. General study results and limits: T-cell counts and diversity at one year post-transplant came mainly from newly produced T cells.

In regard to this clonotype: Antigen specificity is unknown.

Construction of the TCRbeta library involved unique molecular identifiers. Using its own MiXCR run on the PCR reads, TCRdb lists one record per CDR3 protein. The data hold fewer than 550,000 distinct CDR3 sequences, with 9.5% to 12% observed a single time. Per germline, CDR1 KGHSH and CDR2 LQKENI. There are 15 residues in the CDR3. V was pared by 0 bases and J by 6 bases, with 4 bases of the junction left unmatched. The chain couples TRBV18 to TRBJ2-2; TRBD2 matches 7 bases. This clonotype was obtained from a female patient aged 2-10 years who had a stem cell transplant for aplastic anemia, so the T cells may come from the graft donor. Sequencing was performed on PBMCs, mostly from graft donor cells, taken 180 days after TCRalphabeta/CD19-depleted stem cell transplant. The CDR3 loop reads CASSPPGLGAGELFF. The CDR3 nucleotides read TGTGCCAGCTCACCACCTGGACTAGGTGCCGGGGAGCTGTTTTTT.